These 15 T cell receptor beta chains share one sample of origin, sequenced in a study of shared clonotypes between healthy human individuals (dated by TCRdb to 2020 to 2022). The library was produced with the immunoSEQ multiplex PCR assay. The clones in this table, taken by TCRdb from immuneACCESS, are in-frame only. Not every clone is retained; where verified, under half of the shortfall comes from an unresolved V gene, and the cause of the rest is unknown. The sample table contains millions of clones; only one count was recorded for around 94% of them. About 0.13% of the sample lies in the top ten. The sample consisted of naive CD4+ T cells sorted from blood. Sample cell subset or site, as interpreted from the label and publication: CD45RA+ positively selected. The source of these receptors is a man aged 18 to 30 in good health.

The V call is TRBV6-1, the J call TRBJ1-6; maybe TRBD1 (5 bases). Trimming left V 2 bases short and J 10 bases short, with 15 bases between. CDR1 MNHNS and CDR2 SASEGT come from the germline V gene. The CDR3 has 15 amino acids. The CDR3 region is CASSERIPGPSPLHF. CDR3 nucleotides: TGTGCCAGCAGTGAACGTATACCGGGACCCTCACCCCTCCACTTT.

A remark on this clone: Other nucleotide sequences from this sample produce the same CDR3. This chain connects TRBV30 to TRBJ1-4; 9 bases line up with TRBD1. Germline CDR1 is GTSNPN and CDR2 is SVGIG (reference sequence). Unmatched junction bases numbered 7, after V lost 3 bases and J lost 8 bases. The CDR3 is 14 amino acids. Here the CDR3 DNA reads TGTGCCTGGAGCAGGGACAGGGTAGGGGAAAAACTGTTTTTT. Translated: CAWSRDRVGEKLFF.

In nucleotides, the CDR3 is TGTGCCAGTTCTAGCGCACATGAGCAGTTCTTC. The encoded protein is CASSSAHEQFF. V is TRBV19 and J is TRBJ2-1, with TRBD2 as a possible D gene (6 bases). The length of the CDR3 is 11 residues. Germline V gives CDR1 LNHDA, CDR2 SQIVND (reference sequence). Trimming left V 8 bases short and J 8 bases short, with 10 bases between.

The rearrangement joins TRBV19 to TRBJ1-1; D is uncertain. Trimming shortened V by 0 bases and J by 1 base, and 12 bases separated the two germline ends. The CDR3 has 16 residues. Germline assignment: CDR1 LNHDA and CDR2 SQIVND (reference sequence). The CDR3 here is CASSIDLMVTNTEAFF. In DNA, the CDR3 is TGTGCCAGTAGTATAGATCTTATGGTAACGAACACTGAAGCTTTCTTT.

The J gene is TRBJ2-2, the V gene TRBV6-1; the D is unclear. The germline V gene encodes CDR1 MNHNS and CDR2 SASEGT. V gave up 1 base and J gave up 5 bases, with 11 bases separating them. The CDR3 extends over 15 amino acids. CDR3 in amino acids: CASSEGLNGTGELFF. CDR3 nucleotides: TGTGCCAGCAGTGAAGGCCTTAATGGGACCGGGGAGCTGTTTTTT.

In the case of this clone: Other DNA sequences in the same sample also yield this CDR3. The chain joins TRBV27 to TRBJ1-1, with D possibly TRBD1 on 5 matching bases. The CDR3 contains 15 residues. The V gene's germline CDR1 is MNHEY and CDR2 SMNVEV (reference sequence). Trimming removed 3 bases at V and 1 base at J, with 12 bases between. DNA for the CDR3: TGTGCCAGCAGTTTCCTCGGGGCGGAGAACACTGAAGCTTTCTTT. It is translated as CASSFLGAENTEAFF.

The rearrangement links TRBV7-2 to TRBJ2-7; 10 bases are a match to TRBD2. CDR3 size: 16 residues. V shed 6 bases and J 0 bases; nucleotides not matched to a gene: 8. The germline gives CDR1 SGHTA, CDR2 FQGNSA. In DNA form, the CDR3 reads TGTGCCAGCAGTCAAAGCGGGGGGGGACACTCCTACGAGCAGTACTTC. It is translated as CASSQSGGGHSYEQYF. The complete variable domain, with remaining parts taken from reference TRBV7-2 and TRBJ2-7, reads GAGVSQSPSNKVTEKGKDVELRCDPISGHTALYWYRQSLGQGLEFLIYFQGNSAPDKSGLPSDRFSAERTGGSVSTLTIQRTQQEDSAVYLCASSQSGGGHSYEQYFGPGTRLTVT.

The rearrangement joins TRBV2 to TRBJ2-7; possibly TRBD1 for D (6 bases). This CDR3 has 13 residues. Trimming removed 7 bases at V and 6 bases at J, with 16 bases between. Germline CDR1 and CDR2: SNHLY and FYNNEI. CDR3 region: CASTTNRVGEQYF. The CDR3 DNA is TGTGCCAGCACTACCAACAGGGTGGGCGAGCAGTACTTC.

This clone appeared a single time. V and J are TRBV5-4 and TRBJ2-3; 9 bases agree with TRBD1. The CDR3 sequence is 16 residues long. Germline values: CDR1 SGHNT, CDR2 YYREEE (reference sequence). Unmatched junction bases numbered 8, after V lost 4 bases and J lost 2 bases. CDR3 residues: CASSRMGTGLTDTQYF. The CDR3 DNA sequence: TGTGCCAGCAGCCGCATGGGGACAGGGCTCACAGATACGCAGTATTTT.

In regard to this clone: The sample contains more than one DNA sequence encoding this CDR3. The rearrangement uses TRBV11-3 and TRBJ2-7; 9 bases map to TRBD1. With V trimmed by 5 bases and J by 2 bases, 1 base remained unmatched. Germline CDR1 SGHNT, CDR2 YENEEA. The CDR3 is 13 residues long. The CDR3 region has the DNA TGTGCCAGCAGCAGACAGGGGGCCTACGAGCAGTACTTC. Translation gives CASSRQGAYEQYF.

This clone was seen more than once but under ten times. The chain carries TRBV27 and TRBJ1-1; D not resolved. This CDR3 is 13 amino acids long. V was clipped by 3 bases and J by 5 bases, with 10 bases between them. Germline V gives CDR1 MNHEY, CDR2 SMNVEV (reference sequence). The CDR3 reads CASSFDKWTEAFF. The CDR3 DNA reads as TGTGCCAGCAGTTTCGACAAGTGGACTGAAGCTTTCTTT.

The chain couples TRBV29-1 to TRBJ1-2; TRBD1 might be the D (5 bases). V was trimmed by 6 bases and J by 8 bases, leaving 16 bases between them. Germline values: CDR1 SQVTM, CDR2 ANQGSEA. The CDR3 is made up of 12 amino acids. CDR3 in DNA: TGCAGCGTCCCTGGGGGGGTATGGGGCTACACCTTC. Its protein product is CSVPGGVWGYTF.

J is TRBJ1-2 and V is TRBV28; 10 bases are shared with TRBD1. The length of the CDR3 is 16 residues. V was pared by 10 bases and J by 5 bases, with 16 bases of the junction left unmatched. CDR1 MDHEN and CDR2 SYDVKM come from the germline V gene. CDR3 sequence: CAIDKTGTGEGYGYTF. CDR3 DNA sequence: TGTGCCATCGACAAAACCGGGACAGGGGAGGGTTATGGCTACACCTTC.

The chain uses TRBV7-2 and TRBJ2-3, with D possibly TRBD1 on 5 matching bases. The V and J ends lost 4 bases and 5 bases respectively, with 19 bases between them. CDR3 size: 16 residues. The germline V gene encodes CDR1 SGHTA and CDR2 FQGNSA. The CDR3 protein is CASSSQGSLRGDTQYF. Here the CDR3 DNA reads TGTGCCAGCAGCTCCCAGGGTAGCTTAAGAGGAGATACGCAGTATTTT. Full variable domain (outside the CDR3, taken from reference TRBV7-2 and TRBJ2-3): GAGVSQSPSNKVTEKGKDVELRCDPISGHTALYWYRQSLGQGLEFLIYFQGNSAPDKSGLPSDRFSAERTGGSVSTLTIQRTQQEDSAVYLCASSSQGSLRGDTQYFGPGTRLTVL.

To note about this clone: The junction departs from the called germline gene at one end, perhaps through a read error. This chain joins TRBV5-1 and TRBJ2-7; TRBD2 matches 12 bases. CDR3 size: 14 residues. Germline CDR1 reads SGHRS; CDR2 reads YFSETQ. This chain's CDR3 is CASSLDLTSGRSSF. CDR3 DNA sequence: TGCGCCAGCAGCTTGGACCTCACTAGCGGGAGGTCGAGCTTC.